This T cell receptor (beta chain) was sequenced during a study of OX40 agonist ivuxolimab in advanced cancers. Study in general: Partial responses were observed in three patients, of whom one had hepatocellular carcinoma and two had cutaneous melanoma.

A word on this clone: Antigen: not known.

Overall study findings and caveats: CD4+ and CD8+ blood T cells expanded clonally by week 6 at 0.1 to 3.0 mg/kg. Average numbers of expanded clones were greater in CD8+ T cells than in CD4+.

The CDR3 extends over 16 amino acids. The V gene end was trimmed by 4 bases and the J gene end by 0 bases; junction bases not matched to a gene: 8. Germline V gene data show CDR1 as SGHRS and CDR2 as YFSETQ. Using immunoSEQ multiplex PCR, the repertoire was profiled, and TCRdb retains in-frame clones only, with some absent. The sample contains tens of thousands of clones, about four fifths of which appear only once. This sequence joins TRBV5-1 and TRBJ1-1; 8 nucleotides line up with TRBD1. The clonotype comes from an adult with an advanced solid tumor such as melanoma, head and neck, liver or kidney cancer. Sequencing was performed on CD4+ or CD8+ T cells sorted from blood, taken in a trial of the OX40 agonist ivuxolimab. Written as DNA, the CDR3 is TGCGCCAGCAGCCTTGACAGGGGACCTTTGAACACTGAAGCTTTCTTT. Protein: CASSLDRGPLNTEAFF.